Below, 14 T cell receptor beta chains from the same sample are listed, as sequenced in a study of sequential checkpoint blockade in melanoma. Some clones are missing from TCRdb's copy, which holds only in-frame ones; the method was immunoSEQ multiplex PCR. The sample yields roughly 20,000 clones, roughly 80% seen once. The treatment denotes: randomized to nivolumab then ipilimumab (arm A) or the reverse (arm B). The material was CD8+ T cells sorted from blood (inferred from file names), obtained from a patient given nivolumab and ipilimumab in sequence. The source is a human donor with melanoma.

The chain joins TRBV5-1 to TRBJ2-7, with 7 positions matching TRBD2. CDR1 and CDR2 from the germline V gene are SGHRS and YFSETQ. V lost 1 base, J lost 0 bases, and 4 bases stayed unmatched. CDR3 size: 15 residues. The CDR3 protein is CASSLLASGSYEQYF. The CDR3 DNA reads TGCGCCAGCAGCTTGCTGGCTAGCGGCTCCTACGAGCAGTACTTC.

The rearrangement uses TRBV7-9 and TRBJ2-2, with 9 positions matching TRBD1. From germline, CDR1 is SEHNR and CDR2 FQNEAQ (reference sequence). The length of the CDR3 is 18 residues. Unmatched junction bases numbered 16, after V lost 5 bases and J lost 6 bases. CDR3 loop: CASSLPEQGAKVAGELFF. In nucleotides, the CDR3 is TGTGCCAGCAGCCTACCAGAACAGGGGGCGAAAGTGGCCGGGGAGCTGTTTTTT.

The V gene is TRBV6-6, the J gene TRBJ2-7; TRBD2 matches at 10 bases. Germline V gene sequence: CDR1 MNHNY, CDR2 SVGAGI (reference sequence). V was pared by 5 bases and J by 3 bases, with 4 bases of the junction left unmatched. The CDR3 sequence is 14 residues long. The CDR3, as DNA: TGTGCCAGCAGTCAACTAGCGGGGATCTACGAGCAGTACTTC. Residues: CASSQLAGIYEQYF.

The V and J genes are TRBV19 and TRBJ2-7, with TRBD2 identical over 15 bases. CDR3 length: 16 residues. Germline values: CDR1 LNHDA, CDR2 SQIVND (reference sequence). V lost 5 bases and J lost 0; bases outside the gene matches: 2. The CDR3: CASSAGLAGGSYEQYF. CDR3 bases: TGTGCCAGTAGTGCGGGACTAGCGGGAGGCTCCTACGAGCAGTACTTC.

This sequence joins TRBV7-2 and TRBJ2-1; TRBD2 agrees at 12 bases. V lost 3 bases, J lost 7 bases, and 4 bases stayed unmatched. This CDR3 has 15 residues. From germline, CDR1 is SGHTA and CDR2 FQGNSA. CDR3 region: CASSLTSGGINEQFF. CDR3 bases: TGTGCCAGCAGCTTGACTAGCGGGGGAATTAATGAGCAGTTCTTC. Filled out from reference TRBV7-2 and TRBJ2-1, the complete variable domain reads GAGVSQSPSNKVTEKGKDVELRCDPISGHTALYWYRQSLGQGLEFLIYFQGNSAPDKSGLPSDRFSAERTGGSVSTLTIQRTQQEDSAVYLCASSLTSGGINEQFFGPGTRLTVL.

This sequence joins TRBV19 and TRBJ1-5; maybe TRBD1 (6 bases). Deletions cut 7 bases from V and 0 bases from J, with 16 bases between. Looked up from germline, CDR1 is LNHDA and CDR2 is SQIVND (reference sequence). This CDR3 has 16 amino acids. This CDR3 is CASIRDTGYSNQPQHF. DNA of the CDR3: TGTGCCAGTATCCGGGACACCGGATATAGCAATCAGCCCCAGCATTTT.

This chain links TRBV9 with TRBJ2-7, with 7 bases that match TRBD1. Unmatched junction bases numbered 9, after V lost 4 bases and J lost 2 bases. Germline CDR1 is SGDLS and CDR2 is YYNGEE. This CDR3 region has 15 residues. The CDR3 here is CASSPLGQTPYEQYF. The DNA for the CDR3 is TGTGCCAGCAGCCCTCTGGGACAGACACCCTACGAGCAGTACTTC.

This clone was seen a single time. The CDR3 loop reads CVEGGVPDGYTF. The DNA for the CDR3 is TGTGTCGAGGGGGGGGTCCCTGATGGCTACACCTTC. V is TRBV11-2 and J is TRBJ1-2; D is possibly TRBD1 (6 bases). The CDR3 is 12 residues long. Germline CDR1 reads SGHAT; CDR2 reads FQNNGV. Combining the CDR3 with reference TRBV11-2 and TRBJ1-2 gives the whole variable domain EAGVAQSPRYKIIEKRQSVAFWCNPISGHATLYWYQQILGQGPKLLIQFQNNGVVDDSQLPKDRFSAERLKGVDSTLKIQPAKLEDSAVYLCVEGGVPDGYTFGSGTRLTVV.

This chain connects TRBV7-9 to TRBJ2-7; 9 bases agree with TRBD1. CDR1 SEHNR and CDR2 FQNEAQ come from the germline V gene (reference sequence). The CDR3 covers 16 residues. J gave up 7 bases and V 5 bases, and 15 bases lay outside the gene matches. The CDR3, as DNA: TGTGCCAGCAGCCTCAGCGGACAGGGGCCATCGGGAGAGCAGTACTTC. It specifies CASSLSGQGPSGEQYF.

The chain links TRBV7-9 to TRBJ2-7, with D perhaps matching TRBD1 (5 bases). V lost 4 bases and J lost 7, with 20 bases in between. The CDR3 consists of 15 residues. Germline CDR1 is SEHNR and CDR2 is FQNEAQ (reference sequence). CDR3 bases: TGTGCCAGCAGCTCGAACTTAGGGGCCCGTCGAGAGCAGTACTTC. It translates to CASSSNLGARREQYF.

The chain links TRBV27 to TRBJ2-7; 9 bases are shared with TRBD1. CDR3 length equals 15 residues. The J segment lost 2 bases and the V segment lost 4 bases, leaving 6 bases of the junction unmatched. The germline gives CDR1 MNHEY, CDR2 SMNVEV (reference sequence). In DNA form, the CDR3 reads TGTGCCAGCAGTTATACAAGGACAGGGGCCTACGAGCAGTACTTC. Its translation: CASSYTRTGAYEQYF.

In this sample, this clone turned up once. CDR3 nucleotide sequence: TGTGCCAGCAGTTATGGGGAGGGGTACAATGAGCAGTTCTTC. The encoded protein is CASSYGEGYNEQFF. The V call is TRBV27, the J call TRBJ2-1; 7 nucleotides match TRBD2. CDR3 size: 14 residues. Trimming took 4 bases from V and 4 from J; bases not matched to a gene: 4. Germline V CDR1 and CDR2: MNHEY, SMNVEV (reference sequence).

The V gene is TRBV19, the J gene TRBJ1-3; D call uncertain. V lost 3 bases to trimming and J lost 0 bases, with 9 bases between them. CDR3 size: 15 residues. Germline values: CDR1 LNHDA, CDR2 SQIVND (reference sequence). The CDR3 DNA follows: TGTGCCAGTAGTATCCCGAGGCGCTCTGGAAACACCATATATTTT. This sequence encodes CASSIPRRSGNTIYF. Combining the CDR3 with reference TRBV19 and TRBJ1-3 gives the whole variable domain DGGITQSPKYLFRKEGQNVTLSCEQNLNHDAMYWYRQDPGQGLRLIYYSQIVNDFQKGDIAEGYSVSREKKESFPLTVTSAQKNPTAFYLCASSIPRRSGNTIYFGEGSWLTVV.

The gene calls are TRBV27 and TRBJ1-4; TRBD1 is a possible D gene (6 bases). The CDR3 spans 13 residues. Trimming took 4 bases from V and 7 from J, leaving 10 bases between them. Germline V gene data show CDR1 as MNHEY and CDR2 as SMNVEV (reference sequence). The CDR3 reads CASSSRQAEKLFF. The CDR3 region has the DNA TGTGCCAGCAGTTCGAGACAGGCTGAAAAACTGTTTTTT.